The 21 T cell receptor beta chains reported below all come from one sample, sequenced in a study of T cell changes during pregnancy in multiple sclerosis. The method was immunoSEQ multiplex PCR; TCRdb's version includes in-frame clones alone and lacks a portion of them. The sample lists about 59,000 clones; roughly 94% were seen once. Here the sequenced sample was CD8+ T cells from peripheral blood mononuclear cells, taken after pregnancy. The origin of the receptors is a female donor with multiple sclerosis, enrolled in a pregnancy study.

The gene calls are TRBV6-1 and TRBJ2-7, with 9 bases matching TRBD1. V was clipped by 6 bases and J by 1 base; unmatched bases: 4. The V gene's germline CDR1 is MNHNS and CDR2 SASEGT. This CDR3 region has 14 residues. As DNA, the CDR3 is TGTGCCAGCAGCGACGGACAGGGGTCCTACGAGCAGTACTTC. Protein sequence: CASSDGQGSYEQYF.

This clone was observed a few times. The chain employs TRBV4-1 and TRBJ1-1; a weak D match, TRBD1 (5 bases). This CDR3 spans 15 amino acids. Germline V gene sequence: CDR1 MGHRA, CDR2 YSYEKL. The V gene lost 1 base and the J gene lost 4 bases, with 13 bases spanning the gap. The CDR3 reads CASSQATTGVTEAFF. For the CDR3, the DNA is TGCGCCAGCAGCCAAGCAACCACGGGGGTCACTGAAGCTTTCTTT.

V and J are TRBV10-2 and TRBJ2-7, with 7 bases that match TRBD2. Germline V gene data show CDR1 as WSHSY and CDR2 as SAAADI. V lost 5 bases to trimming and J lost 5 bases; unmatched junction nucleotides: 9. CDR3 length equals 14 residues. CDR3 sequence: CASSSAGVGNEQYF. The CDR3 coding sequence is TGCGCCAGCAGTTCGGCGGGAGTAGGGAACGAGCAGTACTTC.

V gene TRBV6-1 combines with J gene TRBJ1-2; perhaps TRBD1 as D (6 bases). Trimming removed 8 bases at V and 2 bases at J, with 6 bases between. Germline V CDR1 and CDR2: MNHNS, SASEGT. The CDR3 consists of 11 residues. CDR3 protein: CASGTNYGYTF. In DNA form, the CDR3 reads TGTGCCAGCGGGACAAACTATGGCTACACCTTC.

V gene TRBV6-5 combines with J gene TRBJ2-5, with 7 bases that match TRBD1. Germline loops: CDR1 MNHEY, CDR2 SVGAGI. J lost 1 base, V lost 3 bases, and 8 bases had no gene match. The CDR3 runs to 16 residues. This chain's CDR3 is CASSYHAQGLQETQYF. The CDR3 DNA reads as TGTGCCAGCAGTTATCATGCACAGGGGCTCCAAGAGACCCAGTACTTC.

The CDR3 sequence is CASSWGQRMNTEAFF. For the CDR3, the DNA is TGCGCCAGCAGCTGGGGACAGCGCATGAACACTGAAGCTTTCTTT. The rearrangement uses TRBV4-1 and TRBJ1-1; 7 bases map to TRBD1. Germline trimming cut 5 bases from V and 0 bases from J; bases unmatched to any gene: 6. Germline CDR1 MGHRA, CDR2 YSYEKL. The CDR3 runs to 15 residues.

This chain links TRBV27 with TRBJ1-2; D ambiguous. V lost 0 bases and J 5 bases, leaving 16 bases between the germline ends. Germline-derived CDR1 and CDR2 are MNHEY and SMNVEV (reference sequence). CDR3 length equals 16 residues. CDR3 residues: CASSLSVDMVPYGYTF. In DNA form, the CDR3 reads TGTGCCAGCAGTTTATCGGTAGACATGGTTCCATATGGCTACACCTTC.

The rearrangement uses TRBV27 and TRBJ2-3; maybe TRBD2 (6 bases). CDR1 and CDR2 from the germline V gene are MNHEY and SMNVEV (reference sequence). The V end lost 4 bases, the J end lost 3 bases, and 11 bases lay between the germline ends. The CDR3 runs 14 residues. The CDR3 loop is CASSSLLATDTQYF. CDR3 DNA sequence: TGTGCCAGCAGTTCCCTACTAGCAACAGATACGCAGTATTTT.

The chain uses TRBV7-6 and TRBJ2-1, with a tentative D call TRBD1 (5 bases). The CDR3 covers 13 residues. Germline lookup yields CDR1 SGHVS and CDR2 FNYEAQ. V lost 4 bases, J lost 8 bases, and 12 bases lay in between. The CDR3 spells CASSSGAVYEQFF. In DNA, the CDR3 is TGTGCCAGCAGCTCTGGGGCGGTATATGAGCAGTTCTTC.

V gene TRBV5-1 combines with J gene TRBJ1-2; TRBD1 agrees at 11 bases. Trimming took 4 bases from V and 6 from J; bases not matched to a gene: 11. CDR3 length: 16 residues. The germline V gene has CDR1 SGHRS and CDR2 YFSETQ. CDR3 sequence: CASSVDRGPRGNGYTF. CDR3 coding DNA: TGCGCCAGCAGCGTGGACAGGGGGCCTAGGGGTAATGGCTACACCTTC.

CDR3 nucleotides: TGTGCCAGCAGCCTGGCGCGGGACAGAGGGACTGAAGCTTTCTTT. It yields the protein CASSLARDRGTEAFF. The chain employs TRBV5-6 and TRBJ1-1; 7 nucleotides match TRBD1. V lost 4 bases to trimming and J lost 5 bases; unmatched junction nucleotides: 11. Germline lookup yields CDR1 SGHDT and CDR2 YYEEEE. The CDR3 consists of 15 residues. Variable domain in full (rest from reference TRBV5-6 and TRBJ1-1): DAGVTQSPTHLIKTRGQQVTLRCSPKSGHDTVSWYQQALGQGPQFIFQYYEEEERQRGNFPDRFSGHQFPNYSSELNVNALLLGDSALYLCASSLARDRGTEAFFGQGTRLTVV.

The chain joins TRBV6-4 to TRBJ2-1; TRBD1 matches 12 bases. V trimming: 2 bases; J trimming: 6 bases; junction bases outside the gene matches: 2. Looked up from germline, CDR1 is MRHNA and CDR2 is SNTAGT. CDR3 length: 15 amino acids. The CDR3 region is CASSDGTGGPNEQFF. In nucleotides, the CDR3 is TGTGCCAGCAGTGACGGGACAGGGGGCCCCAATGAGCAGTTCTTC.

This chain connects TRBV4-1 to TRBJ2-3; no clear D. With 0 bases removed from V and 5 bases from J, the gap between germline ends came to 6 bases. The length of the CDR3 is 13 residues. Per germline, CDR1 MGHRA and CDR2 YSYEKL. CDR3 coding DNA: TGCGCCAGCAGCCAAGAGCCCGGAGATACGCAGTATTTT. Its translation is CASSQEPGDTQYF.

The V gene is TRBV28, the J gene TRBJ1-1; TRBD1 aligns across 7 bases. There are 16 residues in the CDR3. V was clipped by 4 bases and J by 0 bases; unmatched bases: 8. Germline V CDR1 and CDR2: MDHEN, SYDVKM. The CDR3 DNA reads as TGTGCCAGCAGTTGGACAGGCAGACAAATGAACACTGAAGCTTTCTTT. Its translation: CASSWTGRQMNTEAFF.

The table lists this clone with a few counts. This chain uses TRBV5-6 with TRBJ2-2, with 9 bases matching TRBD1. This CDR3 is built from 15 residues. V lost 4 bases and J lost 6; bases outside the gene matches: 7. Per germline, CDR1 SGHDT and CDR2 YYEEEE. The chain's CDR3 is CASSLGTGIAGELFF. In DNA form, the CDR3 reads TGTGCCAGCAGCCTGGGGACAGGGATCGCCGGGGAGCTGTTTTTT.

The chain employs TRBV29-1 and TRBJ2-1, with TRBD2 identical over 7 bases. The J segment lost 16 bases and the V segment lost 2 bases, leaving 8 bases of the junction unmatched. From germline, CDR1 is SQVTM and CDR2 ANQGSEA. The CDR3 loop spans 11 amino acids. This chain's CDR3 is CSVERWEGRFF. CDR3 coding DNA: TGCAGCGTTGAAAGGTGGGAGGGACGATTCTTC.

In this sample, this clone turned up once. The chain is built from TRBV13 and TRBJ2-7; 12 nucleotides line up with TRBD2. The CDR3 has 15 amino acids. Looked up from germline, CDR1 is PRHDT and CDR2 is FYEKMQ (reference sequence). V was pared by 2 bases and J by 2 bases, with 1 base of the junction left unmatched. In nucleotides, the CDR3 is TGTGCCAGCAGCTTATGGACTAGCGGGACCTACGAGCAGTACTTC. Translating gives CASSLWTSGTYEQYF.

This clone was seen a few times. At the DNA level, this CDR3 is encoded by other sequences in the same sample as well. The rearrangement uses TRBV7-9 and TRBJ1-1, with D unclear. Germline lookup yields CDR1 SEHNR and CDR2 FQNEAQ (reference sequence). The CDR3 contains 12 residues. Trimming took 5 bases from V and 0 from J, leaving 4 bases between them. CDR3 sequence: CASSPVNTEAFF. The DNA of the CDR3 is TGTGCCAGCAGCCCCGTGAACACTGAAGCTTTCTTT.

The chain recombines TRBV29-1 with TRBJ1-1; D is possibly TRBD1 (6 bases). CDR1 and CDR2 (germline): SQVTM, ANQGSEA. The CDR3 covers 15 residues. The CDR3 here is CSALPPWTVNTEAFF. CDR3 DNA sequence: TGCAGTGCCCTCCCCCCGTGGACAGTGAACACTGAAGCTTTCTTT. Supplemented by reference TRBV29-1 and TRBJ1-1, the full variable domain reads SAVISQKPSRDICQRGTSLTIQCQVDSQVTMMFWYRQQPGQSLTLIATANQGSEATYESGFVIDKFPISRPNLTFSTLTVSNMSPEDSSIYLCSALPPWTVNTEAFFGQGTRLTVV.

V usage is TRBV27 and J usage is TRBJ2-3, with D uncertain. Germline V gives CDR1 MNHEY, CDR2 SMNVEV (reference sequence). The CDR3 length is 16 residues. Trimming removed 7 bases at V and 2 bases at J, with 19 bases between. CDR3 coding DNA: TGTGCCAGCACCCCGGTATCCCCTGCTAACACAGATACGCAGTATTTT. Translating it yields CASTPVSPANTDTQYF.

The V gene is TRBV28, the J gene TRBJ2-7; 12 nucleotides align to TRBD1. This CDR3 has 16 residues. The V gene's germline CDR1 is MDHEN and CDR2 SYDVKM. V lost 4 bases to trimming and J lost 6 bases; unmatched junction nucleotides: 10. The CDR3 DNA follows: TGTGCCAGCAGTTACGTGATAGGGACAGGGGGCCCCGAGCAGTACTTC. Translated: CASSYVIGTGGPEQYF.